This entry is about one TCR beta chain. Its target is unknown. The sample originates from a study of cytomegalovirus exposure and HLA in healthy donors. Study-wide results and caveats: Subsequent analysis showed first-cohort TCR clusters tending to co-occur in around 130 validation repertoires.

Profiled with immunoSEQ multiplex PCR; TCRdb holds only in-frame clones, not every one. The table includes approximately 260,000 clones, around 87% detected once. Sequenced material: PBMCs. The sequence derives from a woman in her 30s in good health and CMV-seropositive.

The CDR3 DNA is TGTGCCAGCAGTCGTCGAAGGACAGGGGATCAGCCCCAGCATTTT. This encodes CASSRRRTGDQPQHF. The rearrangement uses TRBV27 and TRBJ1-5; 9 positions agree with TRBD1. The V gene's germline CDR1 is MNHEY and CDR2 SMNVEV (reference sequence). V lost 5 bases and J lost 5; bases outside the gene matches: 7. The CDR3 runs to 15 residues.